By frequency in the sample, the clone carrying this TCR beta chain is medium-sized (0.01 to 0.1%). From genomic DNA, TCR beta CDR3 was amplified by two-round multiplex PCR. TRBV and TRBJ genes each had their own specific primers in first-round PCR. One entry per CDR3 protein, called by TCRdb with MiXCR from the multiplex PCR reads. In the table there are 20,000 or so distinct CDR3 sequences, about a quarter of which are singletons. The source of the sample is a study of prognosis after radiotherapy for stage I lung cancer. The receptor was derived from a donor of 50 years or more with non-small cell lung cancer. The material sequenced was PBMCs, taken before or after stereotactic body radiation therapy (not recorded which).

Here the CDR3 DNA reads TGTGCCAGCAGTTTGGGGGACAGCACCAATGAGCAGTTCTTC. It yields the protein CASSLGDSTNEQFF. The V call is TRBV13, the J call TRBJ2-1; 7 bases fit TRBD1. Germline V lookup: CDR1 PRHDT, CDR2 FYEKMQ (reference sequence). This CDR3 has 14 amino acids. V was pared by 6 bases and J by 6 bases, with 8 bases of the junction left unmatched.